This is a list of T cell receptor beta chains from one sample in a study of CD8+ T cells in alopecia areata. This table comes from immunoSEQ multiplex PCR, and its TCRdb copy is limited to in-frame clones, with some not included. The profile shows some 220,000 clones, about 50% of them singletons. This specimen was CD4+ T cells sorted from blood, taken at week 4, from a patient treated with tofacitinib. These receptor sequences come from a human donor with alopecia areata. Each CDR3 is given with its conserved first and last residue. D genes are given only for firm matches. Expanded clones are given a class, and other clones once, few, many or no size at all.

CDR3aa: CAWSRDRGNEQFF
CDR3nt: TGTGCCTGGTCCCGGGACAGGGGTAATGAGCAGTTCTTC
d_gene: TRBD1
abundance: once
len: 13
v_gene: TRBV30
j_gene: TRBJ2-1

CDR3aa: CASSQFWGVNTQYF
CDR3nt: TGCGCCAGCAGTCAATTCTGGGGGGTTAATACGCAGTATTTT
d_gene: -
abundance: few
len: 14
v_gene: TRBV23-1
j_gene: TRBJ2-3

CDR3aa: CASLKRLAGENEQFF
CDR3nt: TGTGCCAGCCTAAAGAGGCTAGCGGGGGAGAATGAGCAGTTCTTC
d_gene: TRBD2
abundance: -
len: 15
v_gene: TRBV6-1
j_gene: TRBJ2-1

CDR3aa: CASSLHQSGGTDTQYF
CDR3nt: TGTGCCAGCAGCTTACATCAGTCGGGGGGCACAGATACGCAGTATTTT
d_gene: -
abundance: -
len: 16
v_gene: TRBV7-2
j_gene: TRBJ2-3

CDR3aa: CASSPRIQAGAFF
CDR3nt: TGTGCCAGCAGCCCCCGGATCCAGGCGGGAGCTTTCTTT
d_gene: -
abundance: few
len: 13
v_gene: TRBV14
j_gene: TRBJ1-1

CDR3aa: CAWSLAGAISYEQYF
CDR3nt: TGTGCCTGGAGTCTAGCGGGGGCCATCTCCTACGAGCAGTACTTC
d_gene: TRBD2
abundance: -
len: 15
v_gene: TRBV30
j_gene: TRBJ2-7

CDR3aa: CASSRVTGGPEKLFF
CDR3nt: TGTGCCAGCAGCCGAGTCACAGGCGGACCCGAAAAACTGTTTTTT
d_gene: -
abundance: -
len: 15
v_gene: TRBV2
j_gene: TRBJ1-4

CDR3aa: CASSLQGGVGGYTF
CDR3nt: TGTGCCAGCAGCCTACAGGGGGGGGTGGGCGGCTACACCTTC
d_gene: TRBD1
abundance: -
len: 14
v_gene: TRBV27
j_gene: TRBJ1-2

CDR3aa: CASSLKETQYF
CDR3nt: TGCGCCAGCAGCTTAAAAGAGACCCAGTACTTC
d_gene: -
abundance: few
len: 11
v_gene: TRBV5-1
j_gene: TRBJ2-5

CDR3aa: CSVGTSGVVDTQYF
CDR3nt: TGCAGCGTTGGGACTAGCGGGGTAGTAGATACGCAGTATTTT
d_gene: TRBD2
abundance: -
len: 14
v_gene: TRBV29-1
j_gene: TRBJ2-3

CDR3aa: CAWREGSNTGELFF
CDR3nt: TGTGCCTGGAGGGAAGGGTCCAACACCGGGGAGCTGTTTTTT
d_gene: -
abundance: -
len: 14
v_gene: TRBV30
j_gene: TRBJ2-2

CDR3aa: CSAGQGHNQPQHF
CDR3nt: TGCAGCGCTGGACAGGGGCACAATCAGCCCCAGCATTTT
d_gene: TRBD1
abundance: -
len: 13
v_gene: TRBV29-1
j_gene: TRBJ1-5

CDR3aa: CASSPKDGNTEAFF
CDR3nt: TGCGCCAGCAGCCCCAAGGACGGAAACACTGAAGCTTTCTTT
d_gene: -
abundance: -
len: 14
v_gene: TRBV5-1
j_gene: TRBJ1-1

CDR3aa: CASSLDGSGEQYF
CDR3nt: TGCGCCAGCAGCTTGGACGGATCTGGGGAGCAGTACTTC
d_gene: -
abundance: once
len: 13
v_gene: TRBV5-1
j_gene: TRBJ2-7

CDR3aa: CASSLTREAFF
CDR3nt: TGTGCCAGCAGCCTAACAAGAGAAGCTTTCTTT
d_gene: -
abundance: few
len: 11
v_gene: TRBV6-5
j_gene: TRBJ1-1

CDR3aa: CASSGDRVGTEAFF
CDR3nt: TGTGCCAGCAGTGGCGACAGGGTTGGAACTGAAGCTTTCTTT
d_gene: TRBD1
abundance: -
len: 14
v_gene: TRBV6-5
j_gene: TRBJ1-1

CDR3aa: CASSPTGAPPNSEGFF
CDR3nt: TGTGCCAGCTCACCAACGGGAGCTCCCCCCAACTCGGAGGGGTTCTTC
d_gene: -
abundance: many
len: 16
v_gene: TRBV18
j_gene: TRBJ2-1

CDR3aa: CASSPGGGTGTQYF
CDR3nt: TGTGCCAGCAGCCCCGGAGGGGGGACTGGTACGCAGTATTTT
d_gene: -
abundance: -
len: 14
v_gene: TRBV7-3
j_gene: TRBJ2-3

CDR3aa: CAWTRDSNEAFF
CDR3nt: TGTGCCTGGACCCGGGACAGCAATGAAGCTTTCTTT
d_gene: TRBD1
abundance: -
len: 12
v_gene: TRBV30
j_gene: TRBJ1-1

CDR3aa: CASSVGEGDTQYF
CDR3nt: TGTGCCAGCAGCGTAGGGGAGGGGGATACGCAGTATTTT
d_gene: TRBD2
abundance: -
len: 13
v_gene: TRBV9
j_gene: TRBJ2-3

CDR3aa: CSVEDLASGEQFF
CDR3nt: TGCAGCGTTGAAGATCTGGCTAGCGGTGAGCAGTTCTTC
d_gene: TRBD2
abundance: -
len: 13
v_gene: TRBV29-1
j_gene: TRBJ2-1

CDR3aa: CASSQGGRNEKLFF
CDR3nt: TGTGCCAGCAGCCAGGGAGGGCGCAATGAAAAACTGTTTTTT
d_gene: -
abundance: few
len: 14
v_gene: TRBV6-6
j_gene: TRBJ1-4

CDR3aa: CSVQGRMNTEAFF
CDR3nt: TGCAGCGTTCAGGGGAGGATGAACACTGAAGCTTTCTTT
d_gene: -
abundance: -
len: 13
v_gene: TRBV29-1
j_gene: TRBJ1-1

CDR3aa: CASSWESGAETQYF
CDR3nt: TGTGCCAGCAGTTGGGAAAGCGGTGCGGAGACCCAGTACTTC
d_gene: -
abundance: few
len: 14
v_gene: TRBV27
j_gene: TRBJ2-5

CDR3aa: CATSRSLTGEETQYF
CDR3nt: TGTGCCACCAGCAGATCGCTGACAGGGGAAGAGACCCAGTACTTC
d_gene: TRBD1
abundance: -
len: 15
v_gene: TRBV15
j_gene: TRBJ2-5

CDR3aa: CASSSPDQYRGGYTF
CDR3nt: TGTGCCAGCAGCTCCCCGGATCAATATAGGGGTGGCTACACCTTC
d_gene: -
abundance: -
len: 15
v_gene: TRBV11-2
j_gene: TRBJ1-2

CDR3aa: CASSLGLVATDTQYF
CDR3nt: TGCGCCAGCAGCCTAGGACTAGTCGCAACAGATACGCAGTATTTT
d_gene: TRBD2
abundance: -
len: 15
v_gene: TRBV4-1
j_gene: TRBJ2-3

CDR3aa: CASRSGGASYNEQFF
CDR3nt: TGTGCCAGCAGGAGCGGGGGCGCCTCCTACAATGAGCAGTTCTTC
d_gene: TRBD2
abundance: few
len: 15
v_gene: TRBV2
j_gene: TRBJ2-1

CDR3aa: CASSQDKTGEGYTF
CDR3nt: TGCGCCAGCAGCCAAGATAAGACAGGTGAAGGCTACACCTTC
d_gene: -
abundance: -
len: 14
v_gene: TRBV4-3
j_gene: TRBJ1-2

CDR3aa: CASSLGAGNYGYTF
CDR3nt: TGTGCCAGCAGTTTAGGAGCGGGGAACTATGGCTACACCTTC
d_gene: -
abundance: -
len: 14
v_gene: TRBV28
j_gene: TRBJ1-2

CDR3aa: CSAREGGTEAFF
CDR3nt: TGCAGCGCCAGAGAGGGTGGCACTGAAGCTTTCTTT
d_gene: -
abundance: -
len: 12
v_gene: TRBV29-1
j_gene: TRBJ1-1

CDR3aa: CSARRGDGYTF
CDR3nt: TGCAGCGCCCGAAGAGGGGATGGCTACACCTTC
d_gene: -
abundance: -
len: 11
v_gene: TRBV29-1
j_gene: TRBJ1-2

CDR3aa: CSVDSGGSTYEQYF
CDR3nt: TGCAGCGTTGATTCAGGGGGATCCACCTACGAGCAGTACTTC
d_gene: TRBD1
abundance: few
len: 14
v_gene: TRBV29-1
j_gene: TRBJ2-7

CDR3aa: CASSSINTEAFF
CDR3nt: TGTGCCAGCAGTTCGATTAACACTGAAGCTTTCTTT
d_gene: -
abundance: -
len: 12
v_gene: TRBV6-5
j_gene: TRBJ1-1

CDR3aa: CATSLMLGVNTEAFF
CDR3nt: TGTGCCACCAGCCTTATGCTGGGGGTGAACACTGAAGCTTTCTTT
d_gene: -
abundance: -
len: 15
v_gene: TRBV15
j_gene: TRBJ1-1

CDR3aa: CAWSVQGAGIQYF
CDR3nt: TGTGCCTGGAGTGTCCAGGGGGCGGGCATTCAGTACTTC
d_gene: TRBD1
abundance: few
len: 13
v_gene: TRBV30
j_gene: TRBJ2-4

CDR3aa: CSVGDSIAKNIQYF
CDR3nt: TGCAGCGTTGGGGACAGTATAGCCAAAAACATTCAGTACTTC
d_gene: TRBD1
abundance: -
len: 14
v_gene: TRBV29-1
j_gene: TRBJ2-4

CDR3aa: CASSVRTGPYNEQFF
CDR3nt: TGCGCCAGCAGCGTAAGGACAGGACCGTACAATGAGCAGTTCTTC
d_gene: TRBD1
abundance: -
len: 15
v_gene: TRBV5-1
j_gene: TRBJ2-1

CDR3aa: CASSKQGGDNSPLHF
CDR3nt: TGTGCCAGCAGTAAACAGGGAGGGGACAATTCACCCCTCCACTTT
d_gene: -
abundance: -
len: 15
v_gene: TRBV27
j_gene: TRBJ1-6

CDR3aa: CSVATGNNEQFF
CDR3nt: TGCAGCGTCGCCACAGGAAACAATGAGCAGTTCTTC
d_gene: -
abundance: once
len: 12
v_gene: TRBV29-1
j_gene: TRBJ2-1

CDR3aa: CAWSAAAQETQYF
CDR3nt: TGTGCCTGGAGTGCGGCCGCTCAAGAGACCCAGTACTTC
d_gene: -
abundance: -
len: 13
v_gene: TRBV30
j_gene: TRBJ2-5

CDR3aa: CASSLGQTTDTQYF
CDR3nt: TGCGCCAGCAGCCTTGGACAGACCACAGATACGCAGTATTTT
d_gene: -
abundance: once
len: 14
v_gene: TRBV5-1
j_gene: TRBJ2-3

CDR3aa: CASRPTGLDGELFF
CDR3nt: TGCGCCAGCAGACCTACAGGCTTGGACGGGGAGCTGTTTTTT
d_gene: -
abundance: -
len: 14
v_gene: TRBV10-1
j_gene: TRBJ2-2

CDR3aa: CASSLKNTGELFF
CDR3nt: TGTGCCAGCAGCTTGAAGAACACCGGGGAGCTGTTTTTT
d_gene: -
abundance: -
len: 13
v_gene: TRBV7-2
j_gene: TRBJ2-2

CDR3aa: CAWSAGQGNSPLHF
CDR3nt: TGTGCCTGGAGTGCGGGACAGGGGAATTCACCCCTCCACTTT
d_gene: TRBD1
abundance: -
len: 14
v_gene: TRBV30
j_gene: TRBJ1-6

CDR3aa: CASSLAGTSYEQYF
CDR3nt: TGTGCCAGCAGCTTAGCGGGTACCTCCTACGAGCAGTACTTC
d_gene: -
abundance: -
len: 14
v_gene: TRBV7-2
j_gene: TRBJ2-7

CDR3aa: CASSVGGRETQYF
CDR3nt: TGCGCCAGCAGCGTCGGTGGGCGAGAGACCCAGTACTTC
d_gene: -
abundance: -
len: 13
v_gene: TRBV5-1
j_gene: TRBJ2-5

CDR3aa: CATSRDLDQPQHF
CDR3nt: TGTGCCACCAGCAGAGATCTGGATCAGCCCCAGCATTTT
d_gene: -
abundance: many
len: 13
v_gene: TRBV15
j_gene: TRBJ1-5

CDR3aa: CAVARILAGTKETQYF
CDR3nt: TGTGCCGTCGCCCGGATACTAGCGGGGACAAAAGAGACCCAGTACTTC
d_gene: TRBD2
abundance: -
len: 16
v_gene: TRBV6-6
j_gene: TRBJ2-5